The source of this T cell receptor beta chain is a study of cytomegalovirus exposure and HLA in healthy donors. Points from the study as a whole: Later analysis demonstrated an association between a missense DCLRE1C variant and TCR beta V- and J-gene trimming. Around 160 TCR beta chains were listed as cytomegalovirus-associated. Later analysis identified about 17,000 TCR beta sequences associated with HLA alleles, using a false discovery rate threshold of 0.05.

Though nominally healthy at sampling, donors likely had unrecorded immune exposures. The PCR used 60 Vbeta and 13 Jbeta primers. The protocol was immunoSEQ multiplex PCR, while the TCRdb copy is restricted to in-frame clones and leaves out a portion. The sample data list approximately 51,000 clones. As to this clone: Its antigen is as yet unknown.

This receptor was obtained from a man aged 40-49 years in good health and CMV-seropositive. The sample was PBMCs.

CDR3 residues: CASVAGPADTQYF. In DNA, the CDR3 is TGCGCCAGCGTGGCGGGACCCGCGGATACGCAGTATTTT. This chain joins TRBV10-2 and TRBJ2-3; D possibly corresponds to TRBD2 (6 bases). Between the trimmed V and J ends, which lost 8 bases and 6 bases, there was a span of 15 bases. Germline V lookup: CDR1 WSHSY, CDR2 SAAADI. The CDR3 covers 13 residues.